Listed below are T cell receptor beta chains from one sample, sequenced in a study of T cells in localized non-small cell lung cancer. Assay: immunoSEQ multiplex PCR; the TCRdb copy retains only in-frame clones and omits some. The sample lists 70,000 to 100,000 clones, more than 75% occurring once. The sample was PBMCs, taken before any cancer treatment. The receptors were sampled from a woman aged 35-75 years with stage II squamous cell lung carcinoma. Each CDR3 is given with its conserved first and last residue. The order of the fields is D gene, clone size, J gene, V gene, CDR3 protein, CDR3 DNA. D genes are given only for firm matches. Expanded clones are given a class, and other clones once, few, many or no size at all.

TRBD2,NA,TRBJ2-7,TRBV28,CASRETSGEYEQYF,TGTGCCAGCAGGGAGACTAGCGGGGAGTACGAGCAGTACTTC
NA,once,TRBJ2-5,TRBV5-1,CASSLEQGQGDQYF,TGCGCCAGCAGCTTGGAGCAGGGTCAGGGAGACCAGTACTTC
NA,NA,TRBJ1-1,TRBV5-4,CASSPPQGSFAEAFF,TGTGCCAGCAGCCCCCCTCAGGGGAGTTTCGCTGAAGCTTTCTTT
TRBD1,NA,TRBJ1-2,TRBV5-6,CASSKGARNYGYTF,TGTGCCAGCAGCAAGGGGGCTCGAAACTATGGCTACACCTTC
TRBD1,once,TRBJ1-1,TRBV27,CASSFRQGVTEAFF,TGTGCCAGCAGTTTCCGACAGGGGGTCACTGAAGCTTTCTTT
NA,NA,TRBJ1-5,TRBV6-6,CASSLWGNQPQHF,TGTGCCAGCAGTCTTTGGGGCAATCAGCCCCAGCATTTT
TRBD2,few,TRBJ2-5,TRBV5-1,CASSYAGGGETQYF,TGCGCCAGCAGCTACGCGGGGGGCGGAGAGACCCAGTACTTC
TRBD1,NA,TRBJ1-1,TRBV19,CASSKNVGTGGTEAFF,TGTGCCAGTAGTAAGAATGTGGGGACAGGGGGGACTGAAGCTTTCTTT
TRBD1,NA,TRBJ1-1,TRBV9,CASSVGQGFEAFF,TGTGCCAGCAGCGTGGGACAGGGGTTTGAAGCTTTCTTT
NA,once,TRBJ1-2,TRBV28,CASSTLGYYGYTF,TGTGCCAGCAGTACGCTAGGATACTATGGCTACACCTTC
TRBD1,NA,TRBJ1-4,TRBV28,CASSSGQGATNEKLFF,TGTGCCAGCAGTTCCGGACAGGGCGCAACTAATGAAAAACTGTTTTTT
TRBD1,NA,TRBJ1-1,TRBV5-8,CASAGGQLNTEAFF,TGTGCCAGCGCTGGGGGACAGCTGAACACTGAAGCTTTCTTT
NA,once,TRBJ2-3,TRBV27,CASKFQSALSTDTQYF,TGTGCCAGCAAATTCCAATCGGCCCTTAGCACAGATACGCAGTATTTT
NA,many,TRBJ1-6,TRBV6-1,CASSEALGGRYNSPLHF,TGTGCCAGCAGTGAAGCCTTAGGTGGACGGTATAATTCACCCCTCCACTTT
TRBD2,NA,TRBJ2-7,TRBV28,CASRPIAGGTYEQYF,TGTGCCAGCAGGCCGATAGCGGGGGGGACCTACGAGCAGTACTTC
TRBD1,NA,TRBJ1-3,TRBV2,CASRQQGLPGNTIYF,TGTGCCAGCAGGCAACAGGGGCTACCCGGAAACACCATATATTTT
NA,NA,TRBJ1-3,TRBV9,CASSVGGLPGNTIYF,TGTGCCAGCAGCGTAGGGGGTTTACCTGGAAACACCATATATTTT
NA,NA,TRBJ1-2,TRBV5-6,CASRVDRFSDNYGYTF,TGTGCCAGCAGAGTGGACAGATTTTCTGATAACTATGGCTACACCTTC
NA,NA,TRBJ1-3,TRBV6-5,CASRSSGNTIYF,TGTGCCAGCAGGTCCTCTGGAAACACCATATATTTT
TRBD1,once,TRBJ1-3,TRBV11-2,CASSIRTGGNTIYF,TGTGCCAGCAGCATAAGGACAGGCGGAAACACCATATATTTT
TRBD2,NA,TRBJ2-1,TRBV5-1,CASGPRGGRYNEQFF,TGCGCCAGCGGCCCCCGGGGGGGCCGGTACAATGAGCAGTTCTTC
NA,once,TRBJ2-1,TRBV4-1,CASSQGPTYNEQFF,TGCGCCAGCAGCCAAGGCCCGACGTACAATGAGCAGTTCTTC
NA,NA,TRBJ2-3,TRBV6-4,CASSEFWGGGDTQYF,TGTGCCAGCAGTGAATTTTGGGGCGGAGGGGATACGCAGTATTTT
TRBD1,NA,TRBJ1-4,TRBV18,CASSRDRASLGEKLFF,TGTGCCAGCTCACGGGACAGGGCCTCTTTAGGTGAAAAACTGTTTTTT
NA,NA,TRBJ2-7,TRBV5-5,CASSLGLGTYEQYF,TGTGCCAGCAGCCTCGGACTCGGAACCTACGAGCAGTACTTC
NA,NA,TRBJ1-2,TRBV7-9,CASSRGAGANGYTF,TGTGCCAGCAGCCGCGGGGCAGGGGCAAATGGCTACACCTTC
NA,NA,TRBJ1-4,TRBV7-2,CASSPRGGANEKLFF,TGTGCCAGCAGCCCCCGGGGAGGGGCTAATGAAAAACTGTTTTTT
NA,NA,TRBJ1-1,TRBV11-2,CASSRPGPGVAFF,TGTGCCAGCAGCCGGCCGGGACCGGGGGTAGCTTTCTTT
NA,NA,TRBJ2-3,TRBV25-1,CASSDVRRSTDTQYF,TGTGCCAGCAGTGACGTTCGTCGGAGCACAGATACGCAGTATTTT
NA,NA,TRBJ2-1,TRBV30,CAWSGATSLWRNEQFF,TGTGCCTGGAGTGGAGCCACTAGTTTATGGCGGAATGAGCAGTTCTTC
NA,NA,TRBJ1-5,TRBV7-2,CASSLWGGQPQHF,TGTGCCAGCAGCTTATGGGGAGGCCAGCCCCAGCATTTT
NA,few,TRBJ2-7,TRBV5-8,CASSFRSRFSYEQYF,TGTGCCAGCAGCTTCAGATCCAGGTTCTCCTACGAGCAGTACTTC
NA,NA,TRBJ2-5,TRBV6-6,CASSLEETQYF,TGTGCCAGCAGTTTAGAGGAGACCCAGTACTTC
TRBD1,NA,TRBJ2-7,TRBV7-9,CASSTWVGTGGSEQYF,TGTGCCAGCAGCACGTGGGTGGGGACAGGGGGATCCGAGCAGTACTTC
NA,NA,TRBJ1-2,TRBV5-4,CASSFWGDGYTF,TGTGCCAGCAGTTTTTGGGGAGATGGCTACACCTTC
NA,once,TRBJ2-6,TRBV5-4,CASSLDAFGANVLTF,TGTGCCAGCAGCTTGGACGCATTTGGGGCCAACGTCCTGACTTTC
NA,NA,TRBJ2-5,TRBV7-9,CASSLVGGTQYF,TGTGCCAGCAGCTTAGTTGGGGGGACCCAGTACTTC
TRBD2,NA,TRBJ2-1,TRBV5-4,CASSTGLAGVGAYNEQFF,TGTGCCAGCAGCACGGGACTAGCGGGAGTGGGAGCCTACAATGAGCAGTTCTTC
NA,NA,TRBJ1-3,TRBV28,CASSHSRGPGNTIYF,TGTGCCAGCAGCCACTCAAGAGGACCTGGAAACACCATATATTTT
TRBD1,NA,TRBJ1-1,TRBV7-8,CASSPGPSRGGNTEAFF,TGTGCCAGCAGCCCCGGGCCCTCCAGGGGGGGGAACACTGAAGCTTTCTTT
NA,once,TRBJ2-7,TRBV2,CASRENQGEQYF,TGTGCCAGCAGGGAAAACCAGGGTGAGCAGTACTTC
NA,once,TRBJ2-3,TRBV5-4,CASSLTRLTDTQYF,TGTGCCAGCAGCCTCACACGACTCACAGATACGCAGTATTTT
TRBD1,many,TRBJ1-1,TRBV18,CASSPKAGGDTEAFF,TGTGCCAGCTCCCCAAAGGCAGGGGGCGACACTGAAGCTTTCTTT
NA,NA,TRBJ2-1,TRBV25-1,CASREVGPYNEQFF,TGTGCCAGCAGGGAAGTGGGACCTTACAATGAGCAGTTCTTC
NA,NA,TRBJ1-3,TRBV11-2,CASSYPGGRGNTIYF,TGTGCCAGCAGCTACCCAGGCGGGAGGGGAAACACCATATATTTT
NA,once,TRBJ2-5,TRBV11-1,CASSLGDARSRTQYF,TGTGCCAGCAGCTTAGGGGACGCGAGATCTAGGACCCAGTACTTC
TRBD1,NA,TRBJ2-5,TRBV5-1,CASSLVGTVQETQYF,TGCGCCAGCAGCTTGGTCGGGACAGTTCAAGAGACCCAGTACTTC
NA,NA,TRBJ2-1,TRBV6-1,CASSVIQGNEQFF,TGTGCCAGCAGTGTAATCCAGGGTAATGAGCAGTTCTTC
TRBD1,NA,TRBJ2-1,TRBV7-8,CASSNPGGPSYNEQFF,TGTGCCAGCAGCAATCCAGGGGGCCCCTCCTACAATGAGCAGTTCTTC
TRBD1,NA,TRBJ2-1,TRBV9,CASSPRQGWDNEQFF,TGTGCCAGCAGCCCGCGACAGGGATGGGACAATGAGCAGTTCTTC
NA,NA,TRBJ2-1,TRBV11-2,CASSLQLAGGTREQFF,TGTGCCAGCAGCCTCCAATTGGCGGGCGGGACCCGGGAGCAGTTCTTC
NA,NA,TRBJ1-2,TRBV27,CASSHGLDYGYTF,TGTGCCAGCAGTCATGGACTAGACTATGGCTACACCTTC
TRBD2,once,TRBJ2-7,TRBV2,CASKYLTSGGYEQYF,TGTGCCAGCAAATATCTGACTAGCGGAGGGTACGAGCAGTACTTC